The clone carrying this T cell receptor (beta chain) was counted ten times or more. This CDR3 spans 14 amino acids. The ends were cut back, 3 bases at V and 0 bases at J, with 9 bases in the middle. CDR1 and CDR2 from the germline V gene are MNHEY and SMNVEV (reference sequence). A sample-barcoded 5' primer and a J-beta primer mix were used in a second PCR of roughly 6 to 11 cycles. A tag from a template-switch adaptor with 12 random nucleotides marked each cDNA molecule. TCRdb reanalysed the 5' RACE reads using MiXCR and keeps one entry per CDR3 protein. This sample has some 760,000 distinct CDR3 sequences, with approximately 25% found just once. The source of the sample is a study of blood T cells in healthy people across ages. This sample was also put to use in a study of T cells of mothers and their children. That study reports: The sample comes from fewer than 10 healthy Caucasian donors: mothers and children.

This clonotype was sampled from a boy aged 5-17 years in good health. The sequencing sample was made of blood. V is TRBV27 and J is TRBJ2-7; no clear D gene. The CDR3 bases are TGTGCCAGCAGTTTCTCTGGGATCTCCTACGAGCAGTACTTC. This gives the protein CASSFSGISYEQYF.